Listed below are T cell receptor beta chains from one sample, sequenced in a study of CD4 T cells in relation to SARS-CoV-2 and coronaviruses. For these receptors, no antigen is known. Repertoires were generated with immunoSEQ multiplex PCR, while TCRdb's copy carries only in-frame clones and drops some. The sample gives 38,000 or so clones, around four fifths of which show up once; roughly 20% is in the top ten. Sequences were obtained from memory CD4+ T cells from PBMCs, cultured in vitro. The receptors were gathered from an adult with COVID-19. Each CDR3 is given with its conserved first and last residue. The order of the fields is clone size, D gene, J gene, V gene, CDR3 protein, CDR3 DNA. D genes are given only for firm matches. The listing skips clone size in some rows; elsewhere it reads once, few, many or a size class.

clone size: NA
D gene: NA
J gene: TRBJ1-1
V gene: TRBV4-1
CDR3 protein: CASSQGNWGPEAFF
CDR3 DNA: TGCGCCAGCAGCCAAGGGAATTGGGGTCCTGAAGCTTTCTTT

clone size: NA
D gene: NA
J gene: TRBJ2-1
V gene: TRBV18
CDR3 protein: CASSRGDRNYNEQFF
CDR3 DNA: TGTGCCAGCTCACGGGGAGACAGAAACTACAATGAGCAGTTCTTC

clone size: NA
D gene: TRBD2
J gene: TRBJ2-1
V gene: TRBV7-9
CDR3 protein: CASSLMGGLALNEQFF
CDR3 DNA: TGTGCCAGCAGCTTAATGGGTGGACTAGCGCTGAATGAGCAGTTCTTC

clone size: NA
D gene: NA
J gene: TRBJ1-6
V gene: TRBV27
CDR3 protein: CASSLSLQGLGSPLHF
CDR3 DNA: TGTGCCAGCAGTTTATCGCTCCAGGGACTAGGCTCACCCCTCCACTTT

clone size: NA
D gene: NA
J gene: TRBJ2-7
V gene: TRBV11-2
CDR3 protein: CASSLGTGLSYEQYF
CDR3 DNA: TGTGCCAGCAGCTTAGGGACCGGTCTGTCCTACGAGCAGTACTTC

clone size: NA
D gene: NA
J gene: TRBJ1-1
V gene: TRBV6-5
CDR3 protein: CASSSGNMNTEAFF
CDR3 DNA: TGTGCCAGCAGTTCTGGCAATATGAACACTGAAGCTTTCTTT

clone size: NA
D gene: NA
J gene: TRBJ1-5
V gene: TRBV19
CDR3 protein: CASSINGGVGQPQHF
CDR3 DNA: TGTGCCAGTAGTATTAATGGAGGGGTGGGTCAGCCCCAGCATTTT

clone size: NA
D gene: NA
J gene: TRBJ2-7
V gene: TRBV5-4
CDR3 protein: CASSSTRYEQYF
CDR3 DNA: TGTGCCAGCAGCTCTACCCGCTACGAGCAGTACTTC

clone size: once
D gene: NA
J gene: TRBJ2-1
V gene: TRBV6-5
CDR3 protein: CAGGGGSIFNEQFF
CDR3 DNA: TGTGCCGGGGGTGGGGGGAGTATTTTTAATGAGCAGTTCTTC

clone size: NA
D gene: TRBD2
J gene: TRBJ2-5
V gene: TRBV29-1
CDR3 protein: CSVEGGFRETQYF
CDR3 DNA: TGCAGCGTTGAGGGAGGGTTTAGAGAGACCCAGTACTTC

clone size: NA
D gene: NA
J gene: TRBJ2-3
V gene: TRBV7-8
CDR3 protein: CASSGQSDTQYF
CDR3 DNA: TGTGCCAGCTCAGGCCAAAGTGATACGCAGTATTTT

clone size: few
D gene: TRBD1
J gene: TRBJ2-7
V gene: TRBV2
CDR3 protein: CASRVTGGSYEQYF
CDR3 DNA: TGTGCCAGCAGGGTGACAGGGGGGTCCTACGAGCAGTACTTC

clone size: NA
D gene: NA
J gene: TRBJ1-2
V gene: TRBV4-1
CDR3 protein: CASSQYGNRDGYTF
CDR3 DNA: TGCGCCAGCAGCCAGTATGGTAATCGGGATGGCTACACCTTC

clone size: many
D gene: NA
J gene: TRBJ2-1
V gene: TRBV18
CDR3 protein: CASSPGSRSYNEQFF
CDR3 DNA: TGTGCCAGCTCTCCGGGGAGTAGATCCTACAATGAGCAGTTCTTC

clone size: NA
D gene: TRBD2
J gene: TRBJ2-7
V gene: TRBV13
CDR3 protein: CASSSKAGGGSYEQYF
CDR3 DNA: TGTGCCAGCAGCTCAAAGGCGGGGGGGGGCTCCTACGAGCAGTACTTC

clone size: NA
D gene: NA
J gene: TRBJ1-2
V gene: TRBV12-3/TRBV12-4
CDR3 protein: CASTGRVIYGYTF
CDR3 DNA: TGTGCCAGCACGGGCAGGGTTATCTATGGCTACACCTTC

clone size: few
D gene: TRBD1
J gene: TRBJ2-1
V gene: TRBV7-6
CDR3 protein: CASSQGQALNNEQFF
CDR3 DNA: TGTGCCAGCAGCCAGGGACAGGCGCTGAACAATGAGCAGTTCTTC

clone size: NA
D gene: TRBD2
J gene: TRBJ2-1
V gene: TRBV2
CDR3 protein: CASSVVVAGGNNEQFF
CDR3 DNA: TGTGCCAGCAGTGTCGTAGTGGCGGGAGGGAACAATGAGCAGTTCTTC

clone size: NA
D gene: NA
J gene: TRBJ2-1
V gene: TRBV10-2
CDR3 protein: CASSEREYNEQFF
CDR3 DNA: TGCGCCAGCAGTGAGCGGGAGTACAATGAGCAGTTCTTC

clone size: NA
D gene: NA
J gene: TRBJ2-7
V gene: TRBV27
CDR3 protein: CASLRGKITYEQYF
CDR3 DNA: TGTGCCAGCCTCAGGGGAAAGATAACCTACGAGCAGTACTTC

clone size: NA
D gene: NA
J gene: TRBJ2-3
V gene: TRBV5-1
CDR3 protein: CASSLVGRRDTQYF
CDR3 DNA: TGCGCCAGCAGCTTGGTGGGCAGAAGAGATACGCAGTATTTT

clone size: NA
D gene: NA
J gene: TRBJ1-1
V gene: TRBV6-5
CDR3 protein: CASGFFGTEAFF
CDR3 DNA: TGTGCCAGCGGGTTTTTTGGAACTGAAGCTTTCTTT

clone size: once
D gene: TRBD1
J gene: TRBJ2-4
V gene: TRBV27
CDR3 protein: CASSSRPSTGTAKNIQYF
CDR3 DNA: TGTGCCAGCAGTTCCCGACCCTCGACAGGGACGGCCAAAAACATTCAGTACTTC

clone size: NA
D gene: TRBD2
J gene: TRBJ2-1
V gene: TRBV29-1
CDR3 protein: CSVAGGSSYNEQFF
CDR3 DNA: TGCAGCGTTGCGGGAGGCAGCTCCTACAATGAGCAGTTCTTC

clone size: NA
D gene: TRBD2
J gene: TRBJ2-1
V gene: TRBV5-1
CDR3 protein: CASSAGLAGNNEQFF
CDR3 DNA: TGCGCCAGCAGCGCCGGACTAGCGGGAAACAATGAGCAGTTCTTC

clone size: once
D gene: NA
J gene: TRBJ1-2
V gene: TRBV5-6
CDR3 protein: CASSLDSYGYTF
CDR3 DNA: TGTGCCAGCAGCTTGGACAGCTATGGCTACACCTTC

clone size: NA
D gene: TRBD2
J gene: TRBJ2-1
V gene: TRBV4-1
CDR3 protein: CASSQGSGMGNEQFF
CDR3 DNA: TGCGCCAGCAGCCAAGGTAGCGGGATGGGGAATGAGCAGTTCTTC

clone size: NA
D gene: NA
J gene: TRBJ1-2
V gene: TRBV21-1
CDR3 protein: CASSKEGPRHIPAPF
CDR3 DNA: TGTGCCAGCAGCAAAGAAGGCCCCAGACACATACCAGCCCCCTTC

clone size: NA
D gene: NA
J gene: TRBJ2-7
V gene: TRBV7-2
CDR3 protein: CASSLATGVTYEQYF
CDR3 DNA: TGTGCCAGCAGCTTAGCGACAGGTGTTACCTACGAGCAGTACTTC